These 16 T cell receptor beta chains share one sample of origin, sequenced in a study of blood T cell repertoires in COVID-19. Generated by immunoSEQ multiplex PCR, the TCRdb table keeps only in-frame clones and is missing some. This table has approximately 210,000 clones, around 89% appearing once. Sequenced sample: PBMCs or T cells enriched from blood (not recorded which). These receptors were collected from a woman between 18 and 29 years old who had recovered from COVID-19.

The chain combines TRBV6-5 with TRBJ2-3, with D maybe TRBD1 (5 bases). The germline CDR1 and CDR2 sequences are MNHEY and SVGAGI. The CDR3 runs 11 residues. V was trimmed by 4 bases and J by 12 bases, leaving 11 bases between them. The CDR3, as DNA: TGTGCCAGCAGTTCAGGGTCCCTACAGTATTTT. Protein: CASSSGSLQYF.

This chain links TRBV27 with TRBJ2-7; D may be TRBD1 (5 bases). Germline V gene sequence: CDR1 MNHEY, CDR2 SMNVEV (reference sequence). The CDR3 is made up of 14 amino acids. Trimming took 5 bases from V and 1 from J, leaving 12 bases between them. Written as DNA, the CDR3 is TGTGCCAGCAGTCTCAGGGATGGGTCCTACGAGCAGTACTTC. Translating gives CASSLRDGSYEQYF.

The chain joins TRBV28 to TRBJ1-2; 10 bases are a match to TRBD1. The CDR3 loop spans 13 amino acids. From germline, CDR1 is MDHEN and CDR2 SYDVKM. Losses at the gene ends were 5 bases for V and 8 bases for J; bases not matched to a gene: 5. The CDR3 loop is CASSPGQGWGYTF. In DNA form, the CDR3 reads TGTGCCAGCAGTCCGGGACAGGGGTGGGGCTACACCTTC.

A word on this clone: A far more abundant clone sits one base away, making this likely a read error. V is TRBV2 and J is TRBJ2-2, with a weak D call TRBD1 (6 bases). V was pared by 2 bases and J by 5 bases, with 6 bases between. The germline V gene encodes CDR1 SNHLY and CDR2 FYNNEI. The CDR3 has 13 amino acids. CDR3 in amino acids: CASSERGTGELFF. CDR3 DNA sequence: TGTGCCAGCAGTGAAAGGGGGACCGGGGAGCTGTTTTTT.

In DNA, the CDR3 is TGTGCCAGCAGCCCCTGGGTAGCGGGGGCAGAGACCCAGTACTTC. Translation: CASSPWVAGAETQYF. The chain has TRBV27 and TRBJ2-5; 9 bases match TRBD2. The J segment lost 4 bases and the V segment lost 6 bases, leaving 9 bases of the junction unmatched. CDR1 and CDR2 (germline): MNHEY, SMNVEV (reference sequence). The CDR3 loop spans 15 amino acids.

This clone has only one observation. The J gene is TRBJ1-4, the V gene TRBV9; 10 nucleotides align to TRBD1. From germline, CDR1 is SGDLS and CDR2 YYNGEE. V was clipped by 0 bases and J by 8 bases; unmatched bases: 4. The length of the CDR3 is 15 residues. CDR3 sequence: CASSVGDRGKEKLFF. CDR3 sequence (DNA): TGTGCCAGCAGCGTAGGGGACAGGGGAAAAGAAAAACTGTTTTTT.

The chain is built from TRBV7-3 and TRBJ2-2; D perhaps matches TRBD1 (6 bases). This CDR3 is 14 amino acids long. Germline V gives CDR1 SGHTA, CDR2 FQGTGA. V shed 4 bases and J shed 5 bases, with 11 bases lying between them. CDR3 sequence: CASSSHRETGELFF. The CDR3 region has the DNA TGTGCCAGCAGCTCCCACAGGGAGACCGGGGAGCTGTTTTTT.

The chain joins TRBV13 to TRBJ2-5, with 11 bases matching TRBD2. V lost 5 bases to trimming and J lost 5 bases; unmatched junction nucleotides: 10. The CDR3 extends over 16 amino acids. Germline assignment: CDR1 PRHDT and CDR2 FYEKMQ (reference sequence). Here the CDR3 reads CASSPETSGGRETQYF. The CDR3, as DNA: TGTGCCAGCAGCCCGGAAACTAGCGGGGGAAGGGAGACCCAGTACTTC.

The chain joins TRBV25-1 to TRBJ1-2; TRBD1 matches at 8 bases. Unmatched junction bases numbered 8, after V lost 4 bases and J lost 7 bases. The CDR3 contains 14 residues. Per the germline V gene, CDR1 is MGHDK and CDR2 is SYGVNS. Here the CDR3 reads CASSGPGTGLGYTF. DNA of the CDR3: TGTGCCAGCAGTGGCCCCGGGACAGGACTTGGCTACACCTTC.

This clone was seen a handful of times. DNA of the CDR3: TGTGCCAGCAGTTGGCGAGGAATGAACACTGAAGCTTTCTTT. It encodes CASSWRGMNTEAFF. The rearrangement joins TRBV28 to TRBJ1-1; D is uncertain. Germline CDR1 MDHEN, CDR2 SYDVKM. The CDR3 has 14 amino acids. The germline V and J ends were trimmed by 4 bases and 0 bases, with 9 bases remaining between them.

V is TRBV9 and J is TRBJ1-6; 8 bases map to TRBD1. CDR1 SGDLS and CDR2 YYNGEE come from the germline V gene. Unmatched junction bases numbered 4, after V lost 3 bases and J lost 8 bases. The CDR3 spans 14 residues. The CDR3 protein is CASSEGTGYSPLHF. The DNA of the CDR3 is TGTGCCAGCAGCGAGGGGACAGGTTATTCACCCCTCCACTTT.

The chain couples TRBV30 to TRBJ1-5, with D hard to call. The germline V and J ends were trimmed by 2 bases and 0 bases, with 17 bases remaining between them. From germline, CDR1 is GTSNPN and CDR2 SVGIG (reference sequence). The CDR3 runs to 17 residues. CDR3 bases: TGTGCCTGGAGTTCGGGGTTGCGGGAAAATAGCAATCAGCCCCAGCATTTT. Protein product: CAWSSGLRENSNQPQHF. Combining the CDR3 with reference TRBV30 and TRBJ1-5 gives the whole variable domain SQTIHQWPATLVQPVGSPLSLECTVEGTSNPNLYWYRQAAGRGLQLLFYSVGIGQISSEVPQNLSASRPQDRQFILSSKKLLLSDSGFYLCAWSSGLRENSNQPQHFGDGTRLSIL.

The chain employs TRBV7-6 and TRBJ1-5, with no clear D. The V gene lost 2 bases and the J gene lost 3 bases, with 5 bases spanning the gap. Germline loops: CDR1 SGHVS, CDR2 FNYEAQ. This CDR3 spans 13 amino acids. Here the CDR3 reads CASSLQYNQPQHF. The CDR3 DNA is TGTGCCAGCAGCTTACAGTACAATCAGCCCCAGCATTTT.

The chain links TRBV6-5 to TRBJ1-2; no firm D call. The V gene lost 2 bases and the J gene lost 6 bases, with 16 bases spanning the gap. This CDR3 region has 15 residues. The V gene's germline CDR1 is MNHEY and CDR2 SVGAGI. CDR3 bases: TGTGCCAGCAGTTACGAGGCCCGGCCCCGGAATGGCTACACCTTC. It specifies CASSYEARPRNGYTF.

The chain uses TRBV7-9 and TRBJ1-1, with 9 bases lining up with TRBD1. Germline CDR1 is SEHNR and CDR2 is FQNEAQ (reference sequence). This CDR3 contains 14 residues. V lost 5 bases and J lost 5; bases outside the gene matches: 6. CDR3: CASSGGGTGTEAFF. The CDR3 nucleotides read TGTGCCAGCAGCGGGGGAGGGACAGGGACTGAAGCTTTCTTT.

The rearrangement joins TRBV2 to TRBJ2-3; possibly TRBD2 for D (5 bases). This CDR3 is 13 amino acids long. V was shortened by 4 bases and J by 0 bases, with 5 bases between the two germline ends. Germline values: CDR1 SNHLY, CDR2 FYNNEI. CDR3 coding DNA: TGTGCCAGCAGTGGAGGGAGCACAGATACGCAGTATTTT. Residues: CASSGGSTDTQYF.